One and the same sample provided the 21 T cell receptor beta chains below, sequenced in a study of blood T cell repertoires in COVID-19. Libraries were prepared by immunoSEQ multiplex PCR; TCRdb keeps only in-frame clonotypes and omits some of them. The sample lists some 97,000 clones; 70% to 90% were seen once. The sequencing sample was made of PBMCs or T cells enriched from blood (not recorded which). Receptors were obtained from a woman in her fifties or sixties who had recovered from COVID-19.

The V gene is TRBV2, the J gene TRBJ1-4; possible D gene TRBD1, 6 bases. The CDR3 loop spans 15 amino acids. CDR1 is SNHLY, CDR2 FYNNEI, per germline. V lost 4 bases and J lost 3, with 12 bases in between. Here the CDR3 reads CASSGGLHSNEKLFF. The CDR3 DNA sequence: TGTGCCAGCAGTGGGGGGCTGCACTCTAATGAAAAACTGTTTTTT.

The CDR3 here is CASSFGGYNSPLHF. In nucleotides, the CDR3 is TGTGCCAGCAGCTTCGGGGGGTATAATTCACCCCTCCACTTT. This chain links TRBV5-6 with TRBJ1-6, with D maybe TRBD1 (5 bases). Per germline, CDR1 SGHDT and CDR2 YYEEEE. Trimming stripped 2 bases from V and 4 bases from J, with 7 bases between. The CDR3 sequence is 14 residues long.

The chain is built from TRBV24-1 and TRBJ2-3; 9 bases fit TRBD1. Per the germline V gene, CDR1 is KGHDR and CDR2 is SFDVKD. J lost 4 bases, V lost 6 bases, and 7 bases had no gene match. The CDR3 contains 15 residues. The CDR3 region is CATSPGQGWADTQYF. CDR3 in DNA: TGTGCCACCAGTCCCGGACAGGGGTGGGCAGATACGCAGTATTTT.

This clone turned up a few times. This chain links TRBV5-4 with TRBJ2-7, with D possibly matching TRBD1 (6 bases). V was shortened by 1 base and J by 5 bases, with 13 bases between the two germline ends. Germline V lookup: CDR1 SGHNT, CDR2 YYREEE (reference sequence). CDR3 length: 14 amino acids. This CDR3 is CASSLLGPGDEQYF. CDR3 DNA: TGTGCCAGCAGCTTGTTGGGTCCAGGGGACGAGCAGTACTTC. The full variable domain, its missing parts supplied by reference TRBV5-4 and TRBJ2-7, is ETGVTQSPTHLIKTRGQQVTLRCSSQSGHNTVSWYQQALGQGPQFIFQYYREEENGRGNFPPRFSGLQFPNYSSELNVNALELDDSALYLCASSLLGPGDEQYFGPGTRLTVT.

The chain combines TRBV5-1 with TRBJ2-3; D not certain. Deletions cut 0 bases from V and 5 bases from J, with 4 bases between. Germline CDR1 and CDR2: SGHRS and YFSETQ. The CDR3 is 12 amino acids. The CDR3: CASSLGVDTQYF. The CDR3 nucleotides read TGCGCCAGCAGCTTGGGAGTAGATACGCAGTATTTT.

The rearrangement links TRBV18 to TRBJ2-7, with 9 bases aligning to TRBD2. Unmatched junction bases numbered 2, after V lost 0 bases and J lost 5 bases. CDR1 is KGHSH, CDR2 LQKENI, per germline. The CDR3 extends over 14 amino acids. The chain's CDR3 is CASSPPSGGDEQYF. The CDR3 nucleotides read TGTGCCAGCTCACCACCTAGCGGGGGCGACGAGCAGTACTTC.

The chain has TRBV27 and TRBJ1-1, with D maybe TRBD1 (6 bases). Trimming left V 6 bases short and J 1 base short, with 18 bases between. The CDR3 runs 16 residues. CDR1 and CDR2 from the germline V gene are MNHEY and SMNVEV (reference sequence). For the CDR3, the DNA is TGTGCCAGCAGCCCTTGGGGGCTTTACAGGAACACTGAAGCTTTCTTT. As protein: CASSPWGLYRNTEAFF.

The rearrangement uses TRBV2 and TRBJ2-1, with D perhaps TRBD2 (7 bases). The length of the CDR3 is 15 residues. V was trimmed by 4 bases and J by 2 bases, leaving 12 bases between them. Looked up from germline, CDR1 is SNHLY and CDR2 is FYNNEI. The CDR3 here is CASSVRGGAYNEQFF. In DNA form, the CDR3 reads TGTGCCAGCAGTGTTAGGGGGGGGGCCTACAATGAGCAGTTCTTC.

This clone was observed once. The chain couples TRBV6-1 to TRBJ1-4; D is uncertain. Germline CDR1 MNHNS, CDR2 SASEGT. V lost 3 bases and J lost 4, with 9 bases in between. The CDR3 runs 14 residues. The CDR3 nucleotides read TGTGCCAGCAGTGAGCCGGGATATAATGAAAAACTGTTTTTT. It yields the protein CASSEPGYNEKLFF.

This chain connects TRBV15 to TRBJ2-1; the D gene is possibly TRBD1 (5 bases). This CDR3 region has 16 residues. Trimming took 0 bases from V and 4 from J, leaving 13 bases between them. Looked up from germline, CDR1 is LNHNV and CDR2 is YYDKDF (reference sequence). This chain's CDR3 is CATSRDSSTVYNEQFF. Here the CDR3 DNA reads TGTGCCACCAGCAGAGATAGTTCGACAGTTTACAATGAGCAGTTCTTC.

The chain links TRBV10-3 to TRBJ1-1; D call uncertain. V was cut by 9 bases and J by 0 bases, with 11 bases left in between. The length of the CDR3 is 13 residues. Germline CDR1 and CDR2: ENHRY and SYGVKD. Here the CDR3 DNA reads TGTGCCATGGCGGAGGGAATGAACACTGAAGCTTTCTTT. It yields the protein CAMAEGMNTEAFF.

The chain recombines TRBV28 with TRBJ1-1, with TRBD1 matching over 7 bases. Germline V lookup: CDR1 MDHEN, CDR2 SYDVKM. Losses at the gene ends were 3 bases for V and 7 bases for J; bases not matched to a gene: 8. This CDR3 spans 14 amino acids. The CDR3 DNA is TGTGCCAGCAGTTTTGATGACAGGGTAGATGAAGCTTTCTTT. Translating gives CASSFDDRVDEAFF.

The chain is built from TRBV10-3 and TRBJ2-1; 10 nucleotides match TRBD1. CDR1 and CDR2 (germline): ENHRY, SYGVKD. V was clipped by 8 bases and J by 8 bases; unmatched bases: 6. The CDR3 loop spans 13 amino acids. CDR3 DNA sequence: TGTGCCATCGGGGGGACAGGGGAGGATGAGCAGTTCTTC. Its protein is CAIGGTGEDEQFF.

The chain carries TRBV7-8 and TRBJ2-7; D not resolved. This CDR3 has 13 residues. V was shortened by 0 bases and J by 4 bases, with 7 bases between the two germline ends. CDR1 and CDR2 (germline): SGHVS, FQNEAQ. CDR3 DNA: TGTGCCAGCAGCTTAGCAGCCAAATACGAGCAGTACTTC. This codes for CASSLAAKYEQYF. The full variable domain, rest sourced from reference TRBV7-8 and TRBJ2-7, is GAGVSQSPRYKVAKRGQDVALRCDPISGHVSLFWYQQALGQGPEFLTYFQNEAQLDKSGLPSDRFFAERPEGSVSTLKIQRTQQEDSAVYLCASSLAAKYEQYFGPGTRLTVT.

A few counts support this clone. The chain joins TRBV9 to TRBJ1-2; 8 nucleotides line up with TRBD1. The CDR3 has 16 residues. CDR1 and CDR2 from the germline V gene are SGDLS and YYNGEE. The ends lost 4 bases at V and 4 bases at J; junction bases unmatched: 12. CDR3 coding DNA: TGTGCCAGCAGCAATTACGCAGGGGGCGCCGGCTATGGCTACACCTTC. This encodes CASSNYAGGAGYGYTF.

The chain has TRBV6-5 and TRBJ1-2; possible D gene TRBD1, 5 bases. Germline CDR1 reads MNHEY; CDR2 reads SVGAGI. Trimming stripped 2 bases from V and 8 bases from J, with 15 bases between. This CDR3 region has 14 residues. The CDR3 spells CASSYQLSGRGYTF. The CDR3 DNA reads as TGTGCCAGCAGTTACCAGCTTTCAGGGCGGGGCTACACCTTC.

The rearrangement links TRBV5-5 to TRBJ2-7; 10 nucleotides line up with TRBD1. J lost 1 base, V lost 5 bases, and 6 bases had no gene match. Germline CDR1 and CDR2: SGHKS and YYEKEE (reference sequence). The CDR3 has 15 residues. In DNA, the CDR3 is TGTGCCAGCAGGTCGCCGGGACAGGGGTCCTACGAGCAGTACTTC. This gives the protein CASRSPGQGSYEQYF.

At least ten counts were recorded for this clone. CDR3 sequence: CAISESIQGAGNTIYF. The CDR3 coding sequence is TGTGCCATCAGTGAGTCGATACAGGGGGCAGGAAACACCATATATTTT. The V call is TRBV10-3, the J call TRBJ1-3, with TRBD1 identical over 9 bases. There are 16 residues in the CDR3. CDR1 is ENHRY, CDR2 SYGVKD, per germline. Unmatched junction bases numbered 4, after V lost 0 bases and J lost 4 bases.

J is TRBJ1-5 and V is TRBV7-2; TRBD1 aligns across 7 bases. With V trimmed by 5 bases and J by 4 bases, 5 bases remained unmatched. The CDR3 is 14 amino acids. CDR1 is SGHTA and CDR2 is FQGNSA in the germline V gene. CDR3 coding DNA: TGTGCCAGCAGCGCGTGGACAGGAAATCAGCCCCAGCATTTT. Encoded protein: CASSAWTGNQPQHF.

The rearrangement uses TRBV7-2 and TRBJ2-1; D possibly corresponds to TRBD2 (6 bases). Between the trimmed V and J ends, which lost 2 bases and 3 bases, there was a span of 14 bases. The germline gives CDR1 SGHTA, CDR2 FQGNSA. The CDR3 has 16 amino acids. The CDR3 loop is CASSLTPGEVYNEQFF. Here the CDR3 DNA reads TGTGCCAGCAGCTTAACTCCGGGGGAGGTCTACAATGAGCAGTTCTTC. The whole variable domain, filled in from reference TRBV7-2 and TRBJ2-1, reads GAGVSQSPSNKVTEKGKDVELRCDPISGHTALYWYRQSLGQGLEFLIYFQGNSAPDKSGLPSDRFSAERTGGSVSTLTIQRTQQEDSAVYLCASSLTPGEVYNEQFFGPGTRLTVL.

The chain joins TRBV9 to TRBJ2-1; D might be TRBD2 (5 bases). The CDR3 loop spans 16 amino acids. Germline loops: CDR1 SGDLS, CDR2 YYNGEE. Deletions cut 5 bases from V and 0 bases from J, with 15 bases between. The CDR3 is CASRRGGSSSYNEQFF. The CDR3 region has the DNA TGTGCCAGCAGACGAGGCGGGTCAAGCTCCTACAATGAGCAGTTCTTC.